The 22 T cell receptor beta chains listed next were all sequenced from one sample in a study of T cells in localized non-small cell lung cancer (dated by TCRdb to the early 2020s). Receptors were amplified or captured by the immunoSEQ multiplex PCR assay. The source is immuneACCESS, and TCRdb retained only in-frame sequences with V and J called. Part of the clones is not carried over; for the studies checked, unresolved V genes explain less than half of this, and the remainder is unexplained. The sample has 40,000 or so clones on record, 70% to 90% of them singletons. Almost 6.5% of the sample lies in the top ten. Sample: peripheral blood, taken before any cancer treatment. These TCRs come from a man aged 40-75 years with stage I lung adenocarcinoma.

The rearrangement joins TRBV7-2 to TRBJ2-5, with 9 bases identical to TRBD2. V lost 5 bases, J lost 6 bases, and 7 bases stayed unmatched. This CDR3 is 14 amino acids long. The germline CDR1 and CDR2 sequences are SGHTA and FQGNSA. CDR3 DNA: TGTGCCAGCAGCCCCGGGACTAGCATGCAGACCCAGTACTTC. Protein: CASSPGTSMQTQYF.

As to this clone: Compared with germline, one end of the junction differs, possibly owing to a read error. This chain connects TRBV7-7 to TRBJ2-5; D gene uncertain. CDR3 length: 16 amino acids. The germline CDR1 and CDR2 sequences are SSHAT and FNYEAQ (reference sequence). CDR3 DNA: TGTGCTAGCAGCTTAGGTGCGGTAGCTGGGCGAGAGACCCAGTACTTC. This translates into CASSLGAVAGRETQYF.

The CDR3, as DNA: TGTGCCAGCAGCTTAAGTAGGGCAGATACGCAGTATTTT. This sequence encodes CASSLSRADTQYF. J is TRBJ2-3 and V is TRBV7-3; D call uncertain. The CDR3 length is 13 residues. The V gene's germline CDR1 is SGHTA and CDR2 FQGTGA. V was trimmed by 1 base and J by 4 bases, leaving 6 bases between them. Looking up the rest from reference TRBV7-3 and TRBJ2-3 gives the full variable domain: GAGVSQTPSNKVTEKGKYVELRCDPISGHTALYWYRQSLGQGPEFLIYFQGTGAADDSGLPNDRFFAVRPEGSVSTLKIQRTERGDSAVYLCASSLSRADTQYFGPGTRLTVL.

V usage is TRBV28 and J usage is TRBJ2-3; TRBD2 matches 10 bases. Per the germline V gene, CDR1 is MDHEN and CDR2 is SYDVKM. The CDR3 loop spans 15 amino acids. V gave up 7 bases and J gave up 6 bases; unmatched junction bases: 10. The CDR3 region is CASNRASGRGDTQYF. The CDR3 region has the DNA TGTGCCAGCAACCGCGCCAGCGGGAGGGGGGATACGCAGTATTTT.

The J gene is TRBJ1-2, the V gene TRBV11-2; D is unresolved. CDR1 SGHAT and CDR2 FQNNGV come from the germline V gene. The length of the CDR3 is 14 residues. V was shortened by 1 base and J by 0 bases, with 6 bases between the two germline ends. The CDR3 bases are TGTGCCAGCAGCTTAGCCCATTCTAACTATGGCTACACCTTC. Its translation: CASSLAHSNYGYTF.

CDR3 loop: CASSRGLAGPNTGELFF. Here the CDR3 DNA reads TGTGCCAGCAGCAGGGGACTAGCGGGACCGAACACCGGGGAGCTGTTTTTT. V is TRBV5-8 and J is TRBJ2-2, with 13 bases lining up with TRBD2. V shed 4 bases and J 0 bases; nucleotides not matched to a gene: 3. The CDR3 is 17 residues long. Germline V gives CDR1 SGHTS, CDR2 YDEGEE.

This chain joins TRBV28 and TRBJ2-5, with a possible D match to TRBD1 (6 bases). The CDR3 has 14 amino acids. V was cut by 5 bases and J by 5 bases, with 15 bases left in between. Germline lookup yields CDR1 MDHEN and CDR2 SYDVKM. CDR3 loop: CASSGGQIRETQYF. CDR3 bases: TGTGCCAGCAGTGGGGGACAAATCAGGGAGACCCAGTACTTC.

The J gene is TRBJ2-2, the V gene TRBV9; D is unclear. The CDR3 spans 15 residues. V lost 4 bases and J lost 1, with 11 bases in between. CDR1 and CDR2 from the germline V gene are SGDLS and YYNGEE. The CDR3 nucleotides are TGTGCCAGCAGCCCAAGAGGCCAGAACACCGGGGAGCTGTTTTTT. Amino acids: CASSPRGQNTGELFF.

The V and J genes are TRBV4-1 and TRBJ2-7; 7 bases map to TRBD2. The junction had 7 bases not matched to a gene; V was cut back by 1 base and J by 4 bases. CDR1 and CDR2 (germline): MGHRA, YSYEKL. The CDR3 spans 15 residues. The CDR3: CASSQGGGLDYEQYF. The CDR3 DNA sequence: TGCGCCAGCAGCCAAGGGGGTGGACTAGATTACGAGCAGTACTTC.

The rearrangement uses TRBV7-2 and TRBJ1-2, with D uncertain. The CDR3 covers 14 residues. Trimming stripped 2 bases from V and 4 bases from J, with 11 bases between. CDR1 is SGHTA, CDR2 FQGNSA, per germline. The CDR3 is CASSLNSAGYGYTF. CDR3 bases: TGTGCCAGCAGCTTAAACAGTGCGGGCTATGGCTACACCTTC.

This clone was seen a few times. The chain links TRBV28 to TRBJ2-3; unclear D gene. The V end was cut by 3 bases, the J end by 0 bases, with 10 bases between. CDR1 is MDHEN and CDR2 is SYDVKM in the germline V gene. This CDR3 is 15 amino acids long. The CDR3 region is CASSLDSPSTDTQYF. The CDR3 DNA sequence: TGTGCCAGCAGTTTGGATAGCCCAAGCACAGATACGCAGTATTTT.

The genes are TRBV18 and TRBJ2-3; D call uncertain. The V gene lost 0 bases and the J gene lost 2 bases, with 9 bases spanning the gap. Germline CDR1 is KGHSH and CDR2 is LQKENI. CDR3 size: 15 residues. CDR3 nucleotide sequence: TGTGCCAGCTCACCACCGGTACACTCCACAGATACGCAGTATTTT. As protein: CASSPPVHSTDTQYF.

The gene calls are TRBV18 and TRBJ2-3, with 13 bases that match TRBD2. V shed 3 bases and J 1 base; nucleotides not matched to a gene: 4. Germline V CDR1 and CDR2: KGHSH, LQKENI. This CDR3 is 17 amino acids long. For the CDR3, the DNA is TGTGCCAGCTCACCCCCGGGACTAGCGGGACGCACAGATACGCAGTATTTT. Its translation: CASSPPGLAGRTDTQYF.

The DNA for the CDR3 is TGTGCCAGCAGTTTATCCCCGGGCGGGAGGGCCTACGAGCAGTACTTC. Amino acid sequence: CASSLSPGGRAYEQYF. The chain employs TRBV27 and TRBJ2-7, with 9 bases fitting TRBD2. J lost 2 bases, V lost 0 bases, and 5 bases had no gene match. Germline loops: CDR1 MNHEY, CDR2 SMNVEV (reference sequence). This CDR3 has 16 amino acids.

The gene calls are TRBV19 and TRBJ2-7, with TRBD2 as a possible D gene (7 bases). Germline V gene sequence: CDR1 LNHDA, CDR2 SQIVND (reference sequence). Trimming removed 7 bases at V and 3 bases at J, with 13 bases between. The CDR3 sequence is 13 residues long. The CDR3 sequence: CASKGEGNYEQYF. The CDR3 coding sequence is TGTGCCAGTAAGGGGGAGGGCAACTACGAGCAGTACTTC.

The chain is built from TRBV19 and TRBJ2-7, with 12 bases matching TRBD2. CDR1 is LNHDA, CDR2 SQIVND, per germline (reference sequence). The V gene end was trimmed by 6 bases and the J gene end by 6 bases; junction bases not matched to a gene: 9. CDR3 length equals 15 residues. Here the CDR3 DNA reads TGTGCCAGTAGCAAAACTAGCGGGAGGCCGGGCGAGCAGTACTTC. This encodes CASSKTSGRPGEQYF.

The chain carries TRBV28 and TRBJ2-1; no firm D call. CDR1 and CDR2 from the germline V gene are MDHEN and SYDVKM. V was pared by 5 bases and J by 0 bases, with 14 bases between. The CDR3 has 16 residues. CDR3 protein: CASSTSGDPSYNEQFF. The CDR3 bases are TGTGCCAGCAGTACCTCAGGTGACCCCTCCTACAATGAGCAGTTCTTC.

The rearrangement joins TRBV11-2 to TRBJ2-5; D perhaps matches TRBD2 (5 bases). Trimming cost V 6 bases and J 14 bases, with 16 bases left between them. The CDR3 is made up of 11 amino acids. Germline V lookup: CDR1 SGHAT, CDR2 FQNNGV. The CDR3 protein is CASRSGINQYF. The CDR3 DNA is TGTGCCAGCAGATCCGGGATCAACCAATACTTC.

This clone has more than one count but fewer than ten. The genes are TRBV19 and TRBJ2-1; D possibly uses TRBD1 or TRBD2 (5 bases each). With 7 bases removed from V and 9 bases from J, the gap between germline ends came to 16 bases. In germline, CDR1 is LNHDA, CDR2 SQIVND (reference sequence). The CDR3 extends over 13 amino acids. DNA for the CDR3: TGTGCCAGTAAACCCCACCTGAGGGGTGAGCAGTTCTTC. Translation gives CASKPHLRGEQFF.

The V call is TRBV19, the J call TRBJ1-1; TRBD1 is a possible D gene (5 bases). The germline V and J ends were trimmed by 5 bases and 4 bases, with 20 bases remaining between them. Looked up from germline, CDR1 is LNHDA and CDR2 is SQIVND (reference sequence). There are 16 residues in the CDR3. The CDR3 DNA reads as TGTGCCAGTAGTCCTTATTCCCAGGGCGCGACCACTGAAGCTTTCTTT. Amino acids: CASSPYSQGATTEAFF.

The rearrangement uses TRBV29-1 and TRBJ1-5; 8 positions agree with TRBD1. Germline V gene sequence: CDR1 SQVTM, CDR2 ANQGSEA. J was trimmed by 0 bases and V by 4 bases; bases with no gene match: 11. The CDR3 loop spans 17 amino acids. CDR3 in amino acids: CSVAEGQDVYSNQPQHF. In DNA, the CDR3 is TGCAGCGTTGCCGAGGGACAGGACGTTTATAGCAATCAGCCCCAGCATTTT.

This chain links TRBV5-5 with TRBJ1-2, with unresolved D. Germline CDR1 SGHKS, CDR2 YYEKEE (reference sequence). Trimming left V 0 bases short and J 0 bases short, with 6 bases between. This CDR3 comprises 14 residues. CDR3 amino acids: CASSLARTNYGYTF. The CDR3 nucleotides read TGTGCCAGCAGCTTGGCCAGGACTAACTATGGCTACACCTTC.